Following are 12 T cell receptor beta chains from one sample sequenced in a study of technical replicates of blood from a few donors. Here immunoSEQ multiplex PCR was the method, and the copy in TCRdb shows in-frame clones only, minus some. The repertoire holds some 82,000 clones, about 97% seen once, with 0.18% in the top ten. The sample consisted of T cells isolated from PBMCs. These receptors all come from a human donor in good health.

The V gene is TRBV28, the J gene TRBJ1-3, with TRBD1 as a possible D gene (6 bases). Germline CDR1 is MDHEN and CDR2 is SYDVKM. The CDR3 contains 18 residues. V was trimmed by 7 bases and J by 1 base, leaving 23 bases between them. CDR3 loop: CASTLGRGRPISGNTIYF. CDR3 nucleotide sequence: TGTGCCAGCACCCTGGGGCGGGGGCGGCCGATATCTGGAAACACCATATATTTT.

The J gene is TRBJ2-3, the V gene TRBV11-3; TRBD2 matches at 12 bases. CDR1 is SGHNT, CDR2 YENEEA, per germline. The CDR3 covers 15 residues. Unmatched junction bases numbered 5, after V lost 5 bases and J lost 5 bases. The CDR3 DNA is TGTGCCAGCAGCCAGACTAGCGGGGGTGGAGATACGCAGTATTTT. Translated: CASSQTSGGGDTQYF.

The V gene is TRBV9, the J gene TRBJ2-2; possible D gene TRBD1, 8 bases. V lost 3 bases to trimming and J lost 1 base, with 10 bases between them. Per the germline V gene, CDR1 is SGDLS and CDR2 is YYNGEE. This CDR3 spans 15 amino acids. The DNA of the CDR3 is TGTGCCAGCAGCGACAGGGGGGGGAACACCGGGGAGCTGTTTTTT. Its translation is CASSDRGGNTGELFF. Full variable domain (remainder filled in from reference TRBV9 and TRBJ2-2): DSGVTQTPKHLITATGQRVTLRCSPRSGDLSVYWYQQSLDQGLQFLIQYYNGEERAKGNILERFSAQQFPDLHSELNLSSLELGDSALYFCASSDRGGNTGELFFGEGSRLTVL.

The V and J genes are TRBV11-3 and TRBJ2-3; D is possibly TRBD2 (5 bases). The CDR3 is made up of 14 amino acids. Germline lookup yields CDR1 SGHNT and CDR2 YENEEA. V was pared by 2 bases and J by 6 bases, with 12 bases between. The CDR3 sequence is CASSLHLASDTQYF. CDR3 DNA sequence: TGTGCCAGCAGCTTACACCTAGCAAGCGATACGCAGTATTTT.

The rearrangement links TRBV10-3 to TRBJ2-3; no clear D. The CDR3 sequence is 13 residues long. The V gene's germline CDR1 is ENHRY and CDR2 SYGVKD. Trimming shortened V by 3 bases and J by 6 bases, and 10 bases separated the two germline ends. The CDR3 DNA reads as TGTGCCATCAGTGATTCCCCCGCGGATACGCAGTATTTT. Translated, it gives CAISDSPADTQYF.

The rearrangement uses TRBV13 and TRBJ2-2; D ambiguous. CDR3 length equals 11 residues. Trimming left V 3 bases short and J 6 bases short, with 2 bases between. CDR1 is PRHDT, CDR2 FYEKMQ, per germline (reference sequence). The CDR3 spells CASSFAGELFF. CDR3 nucleotide sequence: TGTGCCAGCAGCTTCGCCGGGGAGCTGTTTTTT. The full variable domain, completed using reference TRBV13 and TRBJ2-2, is AAGVIQSPRHLIKEKRETATLKCYPIPRHDTVYWYQQGPGQDPQFLISFYEKMQSDKGSIPDRFSAQQFSDYHSELNMSSLELGDSALYFCASSFAGELFFGEGSRLTVL.

The rearrangement links TRBV10-3 to TRBJ1-2; D gene unclear. The V end lost 6 bases, the J end lost 8 bases, and 19 bases lay between the germline ends. The CDR3 loop spans 14 amino acids. Germline V gene lookup returns CDR1 ENHRY and CDR2 SYGVKD. The DNA for the CDR3 is TGTGCCATCAGGGTAAATTACCTGGAGCGGGGCTACACCTTC. Protein sequence: CAIRVNYLERGYTF.

This sequence joins TRBV29-1 and TRBJ2-7; 13 bases match TRBD2. Germline V gene sequence: CDR1 SQVTM, CDR2 ANQGSEA. The V segment lost 3 bases and the J segment 1 base; nucleotides outside the gene matches: 6. This CDR3 is built from 16 residues. The CDR3 region is CSVDLGTSGNSYEQYF. In DNA form, the CDR3 reads TGCAGCGTTGACCTTGGGACTAGCGGGAATTCCTACGAGCAGTACTTC.

The V and J genes are TRBV11-1 and TRBJ2-2; tentatively, D is TRBD1 (5 bases). Germline V gene lookup returns CDR1 SGHAT and CDR2 FQDESV (reference sequence). V was shortened by 5 bases and J by 0 bases, with 16 bases between the two germline ends. This CDR3 spans 17 amino acids. CDR3 sequence: CASSPPIGHANTGELFF. In nucleotides, the CDR3 is TGTGCCAGCAGCCCTCCGATCGGACACGCGAACACCGGGGAGCTGTTTTTT.

In DNA form, the CDR3 reads TGTGCCATCAGTGAGCTGGGCAACGAGCAGTACTTC. Translated, it gives CAISELGNEQYF. The rearrangement uses TRBV10-3 and TRBJ2-7; D remains ambiguous. In germline, CDR1 is ENHRY, CDR2 SYGVKD. Between the trimmed V and J ends, which lost 2 bases and 5 bases, there was a span of 7 bases. The CDR3 sequence is 12 residues long.

CDR3 bases: TGTGCCAGCAGTGACTCCCTCAGGACAAAGAACACCGGGGAGCTGTTTTTT. Translated: CASSDSLRTKNTGELFF. V usage is TRBV6-4 and J usage is TRBJ2-2; the D gene is possibly TRBD1 (5 bases). CDR3 size: 17 residues. From germline, CDR1 is MRHNA and CDR2 SNTAGT. Deletions cut 0 bases from V and 1 base from J, with 12 bases between.

The chain couples TRBV5-6 to TRBJ1-2, with D tentatively TRBD1 (6 bases). Germline V lookup: CDR1 SGHDT, CDR2 YYEEEE. V gave up 1 base and J gave up 4 bases, with 14 bases separating them. The CDR3 is 15 residues long. CDR3 loop: CASSLRGGVPYGYTF. As DNA, the CDR3 is TGTGCCAGCAGCTTGAGAGGGGGAGTCCCCTATGGCTACACCTTC.